The 21 T cell receptor beta chains below all came from one sample that was sequenced in a study of patients and donors after allogeneic stem cell transplantation. MiXCR, applied by TCRdb to the RT-PCR reads, yields one record per CDR3 protein. The data hold about 11,000 distinct CDR3 sequences, with 20% to 25% observed a single time. The sample consisted of blood, either unsorted or a sorted T cell fraction (not recorded which). All receptors come from a human donor who was either an allogeneic HSCT recipient or a stem cell or donor lymphocyte infusion donor (not recorded which). It is not recorded whose cells these are; they may come from a transplant donor.

The chain carries TRBV12-3 or TRBV12-4 and TRBJ1-6; no firm D call. The CDR3 totals 15 residues. V was clipped by 5 bases and J by 0 bases, with 8 bases between them. The CDR3 DNA reads TGTGCCAGCAGTACAGACATCTCCTATAATTCACCCCTCCACTTT. It translates to CASSTDISYNSPLHF.

By sample share, this clonotype is large. The chain couples TRBV29-1 to TRBJ1-4, with D uncertain. Trimming took off 7 bases at V and 7 bases at J, with 16 bases between the two ends. There are 13 residues in the CDR3. The V gene's germline CDR1 is SQVTM and CDR2 ANQGSEA. The CDR3 region is CSATEGIGEKLFF. The CDR3 coding sequence is TGCAGCGCCACAGAGGGAATAGGTGAAAAACTGTTTTTT.

This chain connects TRBV30 to TRBJ1-2, with D unresolved. The V gene lost 2 bases and the J gene lost 4 bases, with 11 bases spanning the gap. This CDR3 spans 13 amino acids. Germline V gives CDR1 GTSNPN, CDR2 SVGIG (reference sequence). The CDR3 sequence: CAWSPRVFYGYTF. The CDR3 nucleotides read TGTGCCTGGAGTCCCCGGGTGTTCTATGGCTACACCTTC.

The table lists this clonotype with a few counts. The V gene is TRBV27, the J gene TRBJ1-5; the match to TRBD1 covers 12 bases. There are 15 residues in the CDR3. The V and J ends lost 6 bases and 5 bases, in that order; junction bases with no gene match: 5. CDR1 and CDR2 from the germline V gene are MNHEY and SMNVEV (reference sequence). The CDR3 loop reads CASRGQGAGYQPQHF. The CDR3 coding sequence is TGTGCCAGCAGGGGACAGGGGGCTGGTTATCAGCCCCAGCATTTT.

The rearrangement uses TRBV2 and TRBJ2-1; D remains ambiguous. Germline V lookup: CDR1 SNHLY, CDR2 FYNNEI. Trimming stripped 0 bases from V and 6 bases from J, with 9 bases between. The CDR3 contains 14 residues. Written as DNA, the CDR3 is TGTGCCAGCAGTGAAGCGCTTCCGGGCAATGAGCAGTTCTTC. Amino acid sequence: CASSEALPGNEQFF.

This clonotype was seen a handful of times. The chain recombines TRBV5-3 with TRBJ2-5, with a possible D match to TRBD1 (5 bases). TRBV5-3 is placed among ORFs of uncertain function. The CDR3 has 13 amino acids. V lost 3 bases, J lost 1 base, and 7 bases lay in between. DNA for the CDR3: TGTGCCAGAAGCTCGACAGCCCAAGAGACCCAGTACTTC. Protein sequence: CARSSTAQETQYF.

This clonotype has more than one count but fewer than ten. CDR3 bases: TGTGCCAGCCGCCTGAACAGGGGCACTGAAGCTTTCTTT. It yields the protein CASRLNRGTEAFF. The chain carries TRBV2 and TRBJ1-1; TRBD1 matches 7 bases. V lost 8 bases, J lost 4 bases, and 7 bases stayed unmatched. The CDR3 extends over 13 amino acids. Germline loops: CDR1 SNHLY, CDR2 FYNNEI.

The J gene is TRBJ1-2, the V gene TRBV20-1, with 9 positions matching TRBD1. The CDR3 has 13 amino acids. The ends lost 1 base at V and 7 bases at J; junction bases unmatched: 4. Germline V gives CDR1 DFQATT, CDR2 SNEGSKA (reference sequence). The CDR3 reads CSARVGQGSGYTF. CDR3 bases: TGCAGTGCTAGAGTGGGACAGGGCTCTGGCTACACCTTC.

This clonotype turned up a few times. V usage is TRBV6-2 or TRBV6-3 and J usage is TRBJ1-1; D is possibly TRBD1 (6 bases). CDR1 MNHEY and CDR2 SVGEGT come from the germline V gene. Trimming shortened V by 4 bases and J by 0 bases, and 15 bases separated the two germline ends. The CDR3 is 16 amino acids. DNA for the CDR3: TGTGCCAGCAGTTGGAGGACAGTGGTTCTGAACACTGAAGCTTTCTTT. Residues: CASSWRTVVLNTEAFF.

This clonotype was detected only a few times. V and J are TRBV5-1 and TRBJ2-2, with TRBD1 matching 9 bases. The CDR3 length is 14 residues. The V gene end was trimmed by 9 bases and the J gene end by 2 bases; junction bases not matched to a gene: 5. Germline-derived CDR1 and CDR2 are SGHRS and YFSETQ. This chain's CDR3 is CATWTGENTGELFF. CDR3 DNA: TGCGCCACCTGGACAGGGGAAAACACCGGGGAGCTGTTTTTT.

This clonotype has a handful of counts. This sequence joins TRBV20-1 and TRBJ1-6; possibly TRBD1 for D (5 bases). The germline V and J ends were trimmed by 3 bases and 13 bases, with 13 bases remaining between them. This CDR3 region has 12 residues. Germline V gives CDR1 DFQATT, CDR2 SNEGSKA (reference sequence). The CDR3: CSAREGPSPLHF. For the CDR3, the DNA is TGCAGTGCTAGGGAGGGACCTTCGCCCCTCCACTTT.

The sample holds a few counts of this clonotype. This chain joins TRBV5-1 and TRBJ1-2, with D perhaps TRBD1 (5 bases). The CDR3 extends over 15 amino acids. Germline V gene lookup returns CDR1 SGHRS and CDR2 YFSETQ. Between the trimmed V and J ends, which lost 2 bases and 4 bases, there was a span of 15 bases. The chain's CDR3 is CASSFEAGEGYGYTF. In DNA, the CDR3 is TGCGCCAGCAGCTTCGAGGCGGGGGAAGGCTATGGCTACACCTTC.

This clonotype was observed a handful of times. This rearrangement joins TRBV11-2 to TRBJ2-1, with D possibly matching TRBD2 (6 bases). CDR3 size: 16 residues. Trimming left V 3 bases short and J 5 bases short, with 17 bases between. The germline CDR1 and CDR2 sequences are SGHAT and FQNNGV. The CDR3 sequence: CASSFPPSGFHNEQFF. As DNA, the CDR3 is TGTGCCAGCAGCTTTCCTCCGAGCGGGTTTCACAATGAGCAGTTCTTC. Full variable domain (remainder filled in from reference TRBV11-2 and TRBJ2-1): EAGVAQSPRYKIIEKRQSVAFWCNPISGHATLYWYQQILGQGPKLLIQFQNNGVVDDSQLPKDRFSAERLKGVDSTLKIQPAKLEDSAVYLCASSFPPSGFHNEQFFGPGTRLTVL.

The genes are TRBV7-2 and TRBJ1-1; 12 nucleotides align to TRBD1. CDR1 SGHTA and CDR2 FQGNSA come from the germline V gene. The CDR3 contains 14 residues. V shed 5 bases, J shed 5 bases, and the junction held 3 bases outside the gene matches. The CDR3 DNA is TGTGCCAGCAGCCGGGACAGGGGGCAGACTGAAGCTTTCTTT. Translating gives CASSRDRGQTEAFF.

This chain connects TRBV5-4 to TRBJ2-7, with TRBD1 matching over 9 bases. V lost 2 bases, J lost 4 bases, and 7 bases stayed unmatched. CDR3 length: 15 residues. Germline lookup yields CDR1 SGHNT and CDR2 YYREEE (reference sequence). The CDR3: CASSFTGQGFYEQYF. The CDR3 nucleotides read TGTGCCAGCAGCTTTACGGGACAGGGCTTTTACGAGCAGTACTTC. Looking up the rest from reference TRBV5-4 and TRBJ2-7 gives the full variable domain: ETGVTQSPTHLIKTRGQQVTLRCSSQSGHNTVSWYQQALGQGPQFIFQYYREEENGRGNFPPRFSGLQFPNYSSELNVNALELDDSALYLCASSFTGQGFYEQYFGPGTRLTVT.

This clonotype was detected only a few times. The V gene is TRBV5-1, the J gene TRBJ2-1; D remains ambiguous. Germline assignment: CDR1 SGHRS and CDR2 YFSETQ. V was shortened by 5 bases and J by 7 bases, with 16 bases between the two germline ends. The CDR3 runs to 14 residues. This chain's CDR3 is CASSPLEGGNEQFF. For the CDR3, the DNA is TGCGCCAGCAGTCCCCTTGAAGGTGGAAATGAGCAGTTCTTC.

The chain recombines TRBV2 with TRBJ2-1; TRBD1 agrees at 7 bases. The germline gives CDR1 SNHLY, CDR2 FYNNEI. The CDR3 contains 13 residues. The V and J ends lost 8 bases and 4 bases, in that order; junction bases with no gene match: 5. The DNA of the CDR3 is TGTGCCAGCGGGGACAGCTATTACAATGAGCAGTTCTTC. Residues: CASGDSYYNEQFF.

This clonotype has just one count. The chain uses TRBV10-3 and TRBJ1-2; TRBD1 agrees at 8 bases. Germline V gene sequence: CDR1 ENHRY, CDR2 SYGVKD. The junction had 4 bases not matched to a gene; V was cut back by 2 bases and J by 2 bases. This CDR3 comprises 15 residues. As DNA, the CDR3 is TGTGCCATCAGTGAGGGACAGGGTGGAAACTATGGCTACACCTTC. This codes for CAISEGQGGNYGYTF.

The rearrangement links TRBV7-9 to TRBJ1-4, with D hard to call. The CDR3 consists of 16 residues. The V and J ends lost 0 bases and 7 bases respectively, with 15 bases between them. Germline V lookup: CDR1 SEHNR, CDR2 FQNEAQ (reference sequence). CDR3 protein: CASSLALQSGSEKLFF. The CDR3 DNA reads TGTGCCAGCAGCTTAGCCCTCCAATCCGGGAGTGAAAAACTGTTTTTT.

In this sample, this clonotype turned up once. This chain joins TRBV20-1 and TRBJ1-2; D unresolved. Germline V gene sequence: CDR1 DFQATT, CDR2 SNEGSKA (reference sequence). CDR3 size: 11 residues. CDR3 residues: CSAPGSLGYTF. The CDR3 DNA is TGCAGCGCCCCAGGCTCTTTGGGCTACACCTTC.

This clonotype was counted ten times or more. This CDR3 is CASSGQGAGNQPQHF. CDR3 DNA sequence: TGTGCCAGCTCGGGTCAGGGGGCAGGCAATCAGCCCCAGCATTTT. J is TRBJ1-5 and V is TRBV18; TRBD1 matches 8 bases. The ends lost 6 bases at V and 2 bases at J; junction bases unmatched: 6. In germline, CDR1 is KGHSH, CDR2 LQKENI. The CDR3 contains 15 residues.